The present T cell receptor (beta chain) was sequenced within a study of shared clonotypes between healthy human individuals. Study in general: Donors had three CD4 naive, three CD4 memory, two CD8 naive and one CD8 memory plate apiece. Findings of the study overall: A handful of donors shared 4.5% to 6.5% of their naive CD4 clonotypes.

As concerns this clone: The antigen remains unidentified.

Each subset's genomic DNA was shared equally among a number of immunoSEQ plates. Sequenced by immunoSEQ multiplex PCR; TCRdb stores in-frame clones only, minus some. The sample includes roughly 2.5 million clones, roughly 92% of them seen just once. The authors divided CD4+ cells into CD45RA+ naive and CD45RA-negative memory subsets. The germline gives CDR1 MDHEN, CDR2 SYDVKM. The CDR3 has 17 residues. V lost 5 bases and J lost 1; bases outside the gene matches: 9. The receptor was isolated from a young man in good health. Sequencing was done on a sample of naive CD4+ T cells sorted from blood. Regarding subset: CD45RA+ positively selected. This chain joins TRBV28 and TRBJ1-5; 9 bases fit TRBD1. CDR3 sequence (DNA): TGTGCCAGCAGTCCAACCACAGGGACAGGGAGCAATCAGCCCCAGCATTTT. It is translated as CASSPTTGTGSNQPQHF.